Listed below are T cell receptor beta chains from one sample, sequenced in a study of T cell repertoires in cytomegalovirus infection. One entry per CDR3 protein, called by TCRdb with MiXCR from the reads. The table has roughly 920,000 distinct CDR3 sequences, approximately 30% seen once; the top ten hold 10% to 15%. Their antigens are not known. The source material was cultured CD8+ T cells from PBMCs, sampled from culture after CMV antigen stimulation. Receptors were obtained from a human donor in good health (CMV status not recorded). Some clones in this sample may be carry-over from other donors' samples. Each CDR3 is given without its conserved first and last residue.

j_call: TRBJ1-2
v_call: TRBV9
cdr3_aa: ASSVAPEGVRGYT

j_call: TRBJ1-1
v_call: TRBV11-1
cdr3_aa: ASSPQLGMTEAF

j_call: TRBJ2-7
v_call: TRBV7-9
cdr3_aa: ASSGAGVVYEQY

j_call: TRBJ2-2
v_call: TRBV27
cdr3_aa: ASSLWGRYSAGELF

j_call: TRBJ1-3
v_call: TRBV12-3/TRBV12-4
cdr3_aa: ASRGTGSSGNTIY

j_call: TRBJ2-5
v_call: TRBV27
cdr3_aa: ASSLAGLAGETQY

j_call: TRBJ1-1
v_call: TRBV12-3/TRBV12-4
cdr3_aa: ATGIGQNEAF

j_call: TRBJ1-2
v_call: TRBV12-3/TRBV12-4
cdr3_aa: TSKKKQPRFSGYT

j_call: TRBJ2-3
v_call: TRBV7-3
cdr3_aa: ASSLGGGAGDTQY

j_call: TRBJ2-5
v_call: TRBV12-3/TRBV12-4
cdr3_aa: ASSRRTQETQY

j_call: TRBJ2-5
v_call: TRBV9
cdr3_aa: ASSMTVLAQETQY

j_call: TRBJ1-2
v_call: TRBV25-1
cdr3_aa: ASSAGTGVDYGYT

j_call: TRBJ1-2
v_call: TRBV29-1
cdr3_aa: SVTPSSGGENGYT

j_call: TRBJ2-1
v_call: TRBV12-5
cdr3_aa: ASGLFGAERSYNEQF

j_call: TRBJ1-1
v_call: TRBV19
cdr3_aa: ASSRVVANTEAF

j_call: TRBJ2-1
v_call: TRBV7-9
cdr3_aa: ASSPRGDNEQF

j_call: TRBJ2-6
v_call: TRBV10-3
cdr3_aa: AIKDRDSGANVLT

j_call: TRBJ2-7
v_call: TRBV10-3
cdr3_aa: AISDGTGPYEQY

j_call: TRBJ2-2
v_call: TRBV4-3
cdr3_aa: ASSQPIDLGQGAFPNTGELF

j_call: TRBJ1-5
v_call: TRBV3-1
cdr3_aa: ASSQDLEHRNQPQH

j_call: TRBJ1-1
v_call: TRBV7-9
cdr3_aa: ASSLGIRITEAF

j_call: TRBJ2-3
v_call: TRBV4-1
cdr3_aa: ASSQEPTDTQY

j_call: TRBJ1-2
v_call: TRBV15
cdr3_aa: ATSADRSEGYT

j_call: TRBJ2-5
v_call: TRBV19
cdr3_aa: ASRPRAQETQY